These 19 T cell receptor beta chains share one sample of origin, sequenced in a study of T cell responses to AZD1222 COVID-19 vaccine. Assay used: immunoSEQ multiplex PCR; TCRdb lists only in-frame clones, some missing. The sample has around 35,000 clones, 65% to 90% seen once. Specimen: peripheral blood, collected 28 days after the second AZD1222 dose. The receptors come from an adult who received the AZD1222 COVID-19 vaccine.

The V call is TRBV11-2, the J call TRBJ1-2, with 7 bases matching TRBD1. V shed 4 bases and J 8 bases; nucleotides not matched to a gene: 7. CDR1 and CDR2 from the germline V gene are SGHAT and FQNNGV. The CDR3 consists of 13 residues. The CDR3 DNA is TGTGCCAGCAGCTCTCGAGGGGGCTACGGCTACACCTTC. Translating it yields CASSSRGGYGYTF.

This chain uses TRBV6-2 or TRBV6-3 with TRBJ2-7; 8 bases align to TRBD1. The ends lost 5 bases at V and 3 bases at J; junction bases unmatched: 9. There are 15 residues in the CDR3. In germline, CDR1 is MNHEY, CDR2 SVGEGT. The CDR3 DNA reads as TGTGCCAGCAGTACCCGGGCAGGGGGCTTCTACGAGCAGTACTTC. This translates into CASSTRAGGFYEQYF.

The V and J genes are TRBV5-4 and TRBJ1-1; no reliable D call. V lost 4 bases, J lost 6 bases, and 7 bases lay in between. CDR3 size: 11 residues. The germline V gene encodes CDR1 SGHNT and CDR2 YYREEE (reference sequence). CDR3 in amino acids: CASSLDAEAFF. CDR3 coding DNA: TGTGCCAGCAGCCTAGACGCTGAAGCTTTCTTT.

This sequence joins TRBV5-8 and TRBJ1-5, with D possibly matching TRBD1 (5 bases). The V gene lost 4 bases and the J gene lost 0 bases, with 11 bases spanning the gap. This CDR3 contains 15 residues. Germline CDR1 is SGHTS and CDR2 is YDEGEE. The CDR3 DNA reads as TGTGCCAGCAGCCCGGGGGGTTTTAGCAATCAGCCCCAGCATTTT. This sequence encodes CASSPGGFSNQPQHF. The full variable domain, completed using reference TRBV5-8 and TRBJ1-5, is EAGVTQSPTHLIKTRGQQATLRCSPISGHTSVYWYQQALGLGLQFLLWYDEGEERNRGNFPPRFSGRQFPNYSSELNVNALELEDSALYLCASSPGGFSNQPQHFGDGTRLSIL.

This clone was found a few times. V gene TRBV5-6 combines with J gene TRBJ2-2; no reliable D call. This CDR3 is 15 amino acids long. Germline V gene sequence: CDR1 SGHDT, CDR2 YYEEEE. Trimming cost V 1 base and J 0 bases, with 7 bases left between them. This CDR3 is CASSLLAPNTGELFF. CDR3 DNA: TGTGCCAGCAGCTTGTTGGCGCCGAACACCGGGGAGCTGTTTTTT.

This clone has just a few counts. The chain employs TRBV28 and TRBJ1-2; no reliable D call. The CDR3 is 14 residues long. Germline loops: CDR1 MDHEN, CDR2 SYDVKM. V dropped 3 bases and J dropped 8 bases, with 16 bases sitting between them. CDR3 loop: CASSLPRALHGYTF. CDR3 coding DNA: TGTGCCAGCAGTTTGCCACGGGCTTTGCACGGCTACACCTTC.

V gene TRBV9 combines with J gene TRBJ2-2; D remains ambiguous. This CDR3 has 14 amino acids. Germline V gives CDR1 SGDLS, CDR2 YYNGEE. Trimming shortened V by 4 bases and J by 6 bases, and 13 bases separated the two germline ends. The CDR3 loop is CASSPRPASGELFF. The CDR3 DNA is TGTGCCAGCAGCCCCCGGCCGGCCTCCGGGGAGCTGTTTTTT. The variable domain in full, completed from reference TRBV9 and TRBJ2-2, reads DSGVTQTPKHLITATGQRVTLRCSPRSGDLSVYWYQQSLDQGLQFLIQYYNGEERAKGNILERFSAQQFPDLHSELNLSSLELGDSALYFCASSPRPASGELFFGEGSRLTVL.

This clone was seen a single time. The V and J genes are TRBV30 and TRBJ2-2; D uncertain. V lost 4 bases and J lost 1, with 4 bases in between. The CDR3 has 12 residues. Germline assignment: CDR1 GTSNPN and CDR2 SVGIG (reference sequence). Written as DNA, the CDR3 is TGTGCCTGGACAGAGAACACCGGGGAGCTGTTTTTT. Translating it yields CAWTENTGELFF.

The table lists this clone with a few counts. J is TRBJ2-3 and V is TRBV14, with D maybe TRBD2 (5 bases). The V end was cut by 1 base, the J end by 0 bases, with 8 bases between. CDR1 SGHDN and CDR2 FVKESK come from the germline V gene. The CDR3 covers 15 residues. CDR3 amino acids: CASSQVAGSTDTQYF. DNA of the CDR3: TGTGCCAGCAGCCAAGTTGCGGGCAGCACAGATACGCAGTATTTT.

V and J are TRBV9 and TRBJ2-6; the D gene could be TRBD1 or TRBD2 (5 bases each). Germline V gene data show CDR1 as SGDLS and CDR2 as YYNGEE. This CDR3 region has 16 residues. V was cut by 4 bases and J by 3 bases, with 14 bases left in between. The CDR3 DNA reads TGTGCCAGCAGCCCAGATCGGGGCCTTGGGGCCAACGTCCTGACTTTC. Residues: CASSPDRGLGANVLTF. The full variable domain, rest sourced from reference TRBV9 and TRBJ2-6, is DSGVTQTPKHLITATGQRVTLRCSPRSGDLSVYWYQQSLDQGLQFLIQYYNGEERAKGNILERFSAQQFPDLHSELNLSSLELGDSALYFCASSPDRGLGANVLTFGAGSRLTVL.

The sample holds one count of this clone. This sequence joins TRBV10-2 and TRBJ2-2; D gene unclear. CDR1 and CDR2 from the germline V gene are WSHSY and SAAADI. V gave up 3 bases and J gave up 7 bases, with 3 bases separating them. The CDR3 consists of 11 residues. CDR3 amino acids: CASSELGELFF. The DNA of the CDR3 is TGCGCCAGCAGTGAACTCGGGGAGCTGTTTTTT.

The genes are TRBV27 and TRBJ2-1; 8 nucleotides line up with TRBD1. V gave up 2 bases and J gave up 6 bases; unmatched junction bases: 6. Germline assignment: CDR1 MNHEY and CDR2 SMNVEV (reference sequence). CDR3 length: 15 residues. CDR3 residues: CASSLRRGQGNEQFF. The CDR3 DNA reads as TGTGCCAGCAGTTTACGCAGGGGGCAGGGCAATGAGCAGTTCTTC.

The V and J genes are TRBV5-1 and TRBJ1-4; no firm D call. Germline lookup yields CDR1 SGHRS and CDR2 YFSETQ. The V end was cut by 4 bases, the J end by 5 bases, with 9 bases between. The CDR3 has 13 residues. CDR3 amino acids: CASSRVANEKLFF. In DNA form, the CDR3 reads TGCGCCAGCAGCCGAGTAGCAAATGAAAAACTGTTTTTT. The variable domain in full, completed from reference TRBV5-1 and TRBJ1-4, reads KAGVTQTPRYLIKTRGQQVTLSCSPISGHRSVSWYQQTPGQGLQFLFEYFSETQRNKGNFPGRFSGRQFSNSRSEMNVSTLELGDSALYLCASSRVANEKLFFGSGTQLSVL.

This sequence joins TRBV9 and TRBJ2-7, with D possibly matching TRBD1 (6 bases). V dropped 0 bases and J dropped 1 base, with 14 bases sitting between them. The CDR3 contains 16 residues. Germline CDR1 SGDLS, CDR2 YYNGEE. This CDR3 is CASSVGSGVGSYEQYF. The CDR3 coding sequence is TGTGCCAGCAGCGTAGGTTCAGGGGTCGGTTCCTACGAGCAGTACTTC. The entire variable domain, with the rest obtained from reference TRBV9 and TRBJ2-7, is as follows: DSGVTQTPKHLITATGQRVTLRCSPRSGDLSVYWYQQSLDQGLQFLIQYYNGEERAKGNILERFSAQQFPDLHSELNLSSLELGDSALYFCASSVGSGVGSYEQYFGPGTRLTVT.

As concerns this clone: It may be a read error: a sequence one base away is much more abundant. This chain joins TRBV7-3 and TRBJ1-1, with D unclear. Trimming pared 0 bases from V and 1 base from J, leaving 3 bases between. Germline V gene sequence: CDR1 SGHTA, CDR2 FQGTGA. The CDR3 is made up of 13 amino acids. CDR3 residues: CASSLTGNTEAFF. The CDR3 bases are TGTGCCAGCAGCTTAACCGGGAACACTGAAGCTTTCTTT.

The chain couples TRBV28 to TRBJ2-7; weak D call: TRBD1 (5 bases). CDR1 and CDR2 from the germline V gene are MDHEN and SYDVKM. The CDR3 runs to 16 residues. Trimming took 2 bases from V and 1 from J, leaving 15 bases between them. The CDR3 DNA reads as TGTGCCAGCAGTTTAGTTGGGGCTAGGAAGTCCTACGAGCAGTACTTC. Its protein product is CASSLVGARKSYEQYF.

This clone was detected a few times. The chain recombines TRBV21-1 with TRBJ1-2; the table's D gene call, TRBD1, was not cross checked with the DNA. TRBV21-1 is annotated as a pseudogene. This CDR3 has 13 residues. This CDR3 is CASSKAGVNGYTF. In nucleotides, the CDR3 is TGTGCCAGCAGCAAAGCAGGGGTGAATGGCTACACCTTC.

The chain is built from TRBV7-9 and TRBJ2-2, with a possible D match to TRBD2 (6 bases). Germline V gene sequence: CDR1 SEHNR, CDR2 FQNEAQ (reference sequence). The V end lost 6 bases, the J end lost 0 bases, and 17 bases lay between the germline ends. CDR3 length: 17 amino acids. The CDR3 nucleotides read TGTGCCAGCAGGCGCGAAGGCGCGGGGCCGAACACCGGGGAGCTGTTTTTT. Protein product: CASRREGAGPNTGELFF.

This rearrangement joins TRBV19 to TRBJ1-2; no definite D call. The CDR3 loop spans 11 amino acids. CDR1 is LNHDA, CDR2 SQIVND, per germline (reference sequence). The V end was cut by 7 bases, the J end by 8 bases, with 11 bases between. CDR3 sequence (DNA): TGTGCCAGTAACTCTTTGCGCGGCTACACCTTC. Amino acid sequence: CASNSLRGYTF.